The 13 T cell receptor beta chains below were found in one sample sequenced in a study of blood T cell repertoires in COVID-19. Clones were sequenced by immunoSEQ multiplex PCR, and TCRdb holds only the in-frame ones, with some missing. This sample has more than 200,000 clones, with more than 70% found just once. The sample taken for sequencing was PBMCs or T cells enriched from blood (not recorded which). The receptors were sampled from a man younger than 40 with acute COVID-19.

The V gene is TRBV9, the J gene TRBJ1-3, with TRBD1 matching 7 bases. The CDR3 contains 15 residues. V dropped 4 bases and J dropped 0; count of bases not matched to a gene: 4. Germline values: CDR1 SGDLS, CDR2 YYNGEE. The chain's CDR3 is CASSKWDSSGNTIYF. The CDR3 coding sequence is TGTGCCAGCAGCAAATGGGACAGCTCTGGAAACACCATATATTTT.

This chain links TRBV7-2 with TRBJ2-5; D unresolved. Germline V gives CDR1 SGHTA, CDR2 FQGNSA. This CDR3 has 14 residues. V lost 3 bases, J lost 1 base, and 9 bases lay in between. The CDR3: CASSFTDSQETQYF. The CDR3 coding sequence is TGTGCCAGCAGCTTCACTGACTCCCAAGAGACCCAGTACTTC.

This clone showed up just a few times. The chain joins TRBV5-6 to TRBJ2-1, with TRBD2 matching over 10 bases. Germline lookup yields CDR1 SGHDT and CDR2 YYEEEE. The CDR3 has 18 amino acids. Losses at the gene ends were 0 bases for V and 0 bases for J; bases not matched to a gene: 6. As DNA, the CDR3 is TGTGCCAGCAGCTTGGTAGTAGCGGGGGGAAGCTCCTACAATGAGCAGTTCTTC. This sequence encodes CASSLVVAGGSSYNEQFF.

This chain joins TRBV10-1 and TRBJ2-2; unclear D gene. This CDR3 comprises 13 residues. Germline CDR1 and CDR2: WNHNN and SYGVQD (reference sequence). Trimming removed 3 bases at V and 3 bases at J, with 5 bases between. CDR3 nucleotide sequence: TGCGCCAGCAGTGAAACTTACACCGGGGAGCTGTTTTTT. Encoded protein: CASSETYTGELFF.

The chain links TRBV6-5 to TRBJ2-2; a weak D match, TRBD1 (6 bases). The germline CDR1 and CDR2 sequences are MNHEY and SVGAGI. V shed 6 bases and J shed 3 bases, with 11 bases lying between them. The CDR3 is made up of 14 amino acids. The CDR3 DNA reads TGTGCCAGCAGGCCAGGGGTGTACACCGGGGAGCTGTTTTTT. Protein product: CASRPGVYTGELFF.

The chain is built from TRBV2 and TRBJ2-2; D remains unclear. The CDR3 contains 15 residues. Looked up from germline, CDR1 is SNHLY and CDR2 is FYNNEI. V shed 3 bases and J shed 1 base, with 9 bases lying between them. This CDR3 is CASSETQVNTGELFF. Here the CDR3 DNA reads TGTGCCAGCAGTGAGACACAAGTGAACACCGGGGAGCTGTTTTTT.

The gene calls are TRBV5-4 and TRBJ2-3, with 15 bases identical to TRBD2. This CDR3 is built from 17 residues. Germline V lookup: CDR1 SGHNT, CDR2 YYREEE (reference sequence). Losses at the gene ends were 3 bases for V and 5 bases for J; bases not matched to a gene: 7. DNA for the CDR3: TGTGCCAGCAGCTCGGGACTAGCGGGGGGCCCGGGAGATACGCAGTATTTT. This translates into CASSSGLAGGPGDTQYF.

This clone occurred once. The chain links TRBV6-5 to TRBJ1-1; 9 bases are shared with TRBD1. Germline lookup yields CDR1 MNHEY and CDR2 SVGAGI. The ends lost 8 bases at V and 7 bases at J; junction bases unmatched: 8. CDR3 length: 13 amino acids. The CDR3 DNA follows: TGTGCCAGCTATCGGGACAGGGAGTTTGAAGCTTTCTTT. Translation: CASYRDREFEAFF.

This clone was seen more than once but under ten times. The V and J genes are TRBV11-2 and TRBJ2-3, with 9 bases lining up with TRBD1. The CDR3 has 16 residues. Germline lookup yields CDR1 SGHAT and CDR2 FQNNGV. Unmatched junction bases numbered 14, after V lost 3 bases and J lost 10 bases. CDR3 loop: CASSFTHRGRGEAQYF. In DNA form, the CDR3 reads TGTGCCAGCAGCTTCACTCACAGGGGGCGCGGGGAAGCGCAGTATTTT.

DNA of the CDR3: TGTGCTAGTGGTTTGGTAGAGCTTTCAACTAATGAAAAACTGTTTTTT. Translated, it gives CASGLVELSTNEKLFF. The chain links TRBV12-5 to TRBJ1-4; no clear D gene. The CDR3 has 16 amino acids. V was pared by 0 bases and J by 0 bases, with 8 bases between. The germline V gene encodes CDR1 LGHNT and CDR2 FRNRAP.

The chain links TRBV6-1 to TRBJ2-7; D remains unclear. This CDR3 has 13 amino acids. V was clipped by 0 bases and J by 3 bases, with 6 bases between them. Germline V gives CDR1 MNHNS, CDR2 SASEGT. CDR3 residues: CASSEATSYEQYF. CDR3 DNA: TGTGCCAGCAGTGAAGCTACAAGCTACGAGCAGTACTTC.

The chain employs TRBV9 and TRBJ2-1; 10 bases align to TRBD1. The CDR3 has 16 residues. The trim removed 3 bases at V and 6 bases at J, leaving 9 bases unmatched. Germline CDR1 and CDR2: SGDLS and YYNGEE. Here the CDR3 reads CASSDRTGGVRNEQFF. The CDR3 nucleotides read TGTGCCAGCAGCGACCGGACAGGGGGGGTCCGCAATGAGCAGTTCTTC.

The chain is built from TRBV4-1 and TRBJ2-7, with D tentatively TRBD1 (6 bases). The CDR3 runs 13 residues. The germline gives CDR1 MGHRA, CDR2 YSYEKL. Trimming stripped 2 bases from V and 6 bases from J, with 11 bases between. DNA for the CDR3: TGCGCCAGCAGCCAATGGACAGATCGCGAGCAGTACTTC. Its protein is CASSQWTDREQYF.